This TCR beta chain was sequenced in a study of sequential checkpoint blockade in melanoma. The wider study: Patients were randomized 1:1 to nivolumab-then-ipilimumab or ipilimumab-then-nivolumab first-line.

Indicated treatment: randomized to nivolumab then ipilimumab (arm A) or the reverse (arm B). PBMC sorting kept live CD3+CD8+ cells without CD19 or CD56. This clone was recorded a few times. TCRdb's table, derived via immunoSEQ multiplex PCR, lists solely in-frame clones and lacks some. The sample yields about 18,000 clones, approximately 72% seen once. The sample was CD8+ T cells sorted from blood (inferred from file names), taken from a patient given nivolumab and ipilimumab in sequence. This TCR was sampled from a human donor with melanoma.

For the CDR3, the DNA is TGTGCCAGCAGCTTGGGCAGGGAAGCTTTCTTT. Translating gives CASSLGREAFF. The gene calls are TRBV7-9 and TRBJ1-1; D gene ambiguous. Trimming removed 3 bases from V and 8 bases from J, with 7 bases in between. Germline V gene sequence: CDR1 SEHNR, CDR2 FQNEAQ (reference sequence). The CDR3 covers 11 residues.